This T cell receptor beta chain was found in a study of CD8+ T cells in alopecia areata. Overall study findings and caveats: The study found higher clonality in lesional than normal scalp, especially in alopecia totalis/universalis.

On this clone itself: Its antigen is not known.

Once RNA had been extracted, it was reverse transcribed into cDNA to act as the sequencing template. Using immunoSEQ multiplex PCR, the repertoire was profiled, and TCRdb retains in-frame clones only, with some absent. Of roughly 250,000 clones listed, 67% are singletons. This CDR3 spans 13 amino acids. Trimming left V 5 bases short and J 8 bases short, with 15 bases between. Germline loops: CDR1 SGHRS, CDR2 YFSETQ. Here the sequenced sample was CD4+ T cells sorted from blood, taken at week 0. V and J are TRBV5-1 and TRBJ2-3, with D perhaps TRBD2 (5 bases). This sequence originates from a human donor with alopecia areata. CDR3 sequence: CASSPPTRGTQYF. The CDR3, as DNA: TGCGCCAGCAGTCCCCCGACCCGGGGTACGCAGTATTTT.